This TCR beta chain is from a study of blood T cell repertoires in COVID-19. At the level of the study: T cells, B-cell-depleted T cells, or PBMCs supplied cDNA or gDNA.

The V and J ends lost 2 bases and 1 base respectively, with 5 bases between them. CDR3 length equals 13 residues. Germline CDR1 SNHLY, CDR2 FYNNEI. Original handling: How many nucleated cells were present was estimated from reference gene primer amplification. TCRdb keeps only in-frame clones here, not all; method: immunoSEQ multiplex PCR. V, J and clone size derive from that table, while D and trimming were established from the DNA sequence. Of hundreds of thousands of clones in the sample, around 88% were seen once. V usage is TRBV2 and J usage is TRBJ2-5; D call uncertain. Sequenced material: peripheral blood. This sequence was found in a woman younger than 45 with COVID-19, enrolled during active disease. The CDR3 DNA follows: TGTGCCAGCAGTGAAACAGCCCAAGAGACCCAGTACTTC. It is translated as CASSETAQETQYF.